This T cell receptor beta chain emerged from a study of graft-versus-host responses after intestinal transplantation. The data were produced by immunoSEQ multiplex PCR, yet TCRdb's version contains in-frame clones alone and is incomplete. The sample shows over 10,000 clones, 93% of them seen only once. Germline assignment: CDR1 KGHSH and CDR2 LQKENI. This CDR3 region has 16 residues. The V and J ends lost 1 base and 6 bases, in that order; junction bases with no gene match: 8. The sample consisted of PBMCs, taken around 1,000 days after intestinal transplantation. This chain uses TRBV18 with TRBJ2-2; 7 nucleotides match TRBD1. This receptor was taken from a human patient who received an intestinal transplant, so some T cells may come from the graft donor. CDR3 DNA: TGTGCCAGCTCACCACGGCTGACAGGGTCCCCCGGGGAGCTGTTTTTT. Its translation: CASSPRLTGSPGELFF.